The clone carrying this T cell receptor beta chain was seen a handful of times. The antigen is undetermined. TCR beta from blood CD8+ and CD4+ T cells was sequenced. These data originate in a study of CD8 T cells in Susac syndrome. Study summary: Sequencing included Susac syndrome patients, more than five of them with active disease and roughly eight in remission. Study results and limitations: In total CD8+ repertoires, approximately 15 Susac-specific public clones were found, and CD8+ TEMRA repertoires had about five.

Trimming at V came to 4 bases and at J to 1 base, leaving 4 bases not matched to a gene. Germline CDR1 is SNHLY and CDR2 is FYNNEI. The CDR3 sequence is 14 residues long. With random hexamers, reverse transcription was performed on about 0.45 to 1 ug of RNA. TCRdb processed the immunoSEQ multiplex PCR reads anew with MiXCR; each CDR3 protein has one entry. The data hold approximately 50,000 distinct CDR3 sequences, with 95% observed a single time. The sequenced material came from CD8+ T cells from PBMCs. The TCR originated in a human donor with Susac syndrome. The chain links TRBV2 to TRBJ2-7, with 7 bases identical to TRBD1. The CDR3 here is CASSGQGRSYEQYF. CDR3 DNA: TGTGCCAGCAGTGGACAGGGTAGATCCTACGAGCAGTACTTC.